These 6 T cell receptor beta chains share one sample of origin, sequenced in a study of T cells in Graves' hyperthyroidism and ophthalmopathy. RNA transcripts yielded amplified TCR beta CDR3 regions. The primer set for the first-round RT-PCR of the TCR CDR3 was HTBI. TCRdb re-derived calls from the multiplex PCR reads in MiXCR, one entry per CDR3 protein. Altogether about 480,000 distinct CDR3 sequences are present, approximately 25% being singletons, with the ten largest covering around 11%. Sequencing input: blood. These receptors came from a woman aged 25 to 45 with Graves' ophthalmopathy.

This clonotype turned up a few times. The V call is TRBV11-2, the J call TRBJ1-1; D unclear. Trimming pared 2 bases from V and 7 bases from J, leaving 11 bases between. The CDR3 runs to 13 residues. Per the germline V gene, CDR1 is SGHAT and CDR2 is FQNNGV. The chain's CDR3 is CASSLNSGVEAFF. The CDR3 DNA reads as TGTGCCAGCAGCTTAAACTCTGGGGTTGAAGCTTTCTTT.

This clonotype occurred many times. The CDR3 is CASSWAGTEHAFF. The CDR3, as DNA: TGTGCCAGCAGTTGGGCCGGGACTGAACATGCTTTCTTT. This chain joins TRBV27 and TRBJ1-1, with D possibly being TRBD1 (5 bases). Germline-derived CDR1 and CDR2 are MNHEY and SMNVEV (reference sequence). There are 13 residues in the CDR3. Trimming stripped 4 bases from V and 11 bases from J, with 17 bases between.

The chain recombines TRBV6-2 or TRBV6-3 with TRBJ1-1, with D maybe TRBD1 (6 bases). The CDR3 spans 14 residues. Trimming cost V 2 bases and J 4 bases, with 11 bases left between them. The germline CDR1 and CDR2 sequences are MNHEY and SVGEGT. The CDR3 region has the DNA TGTGCCAGCAGTTACCCACAGGGAGCCACTGAAGCTTTCTTT. This codes for CASSYPQGATEAFF.

This clonotype occurred many times. The chain recombines TRBV29-1 with TRBJ1-2, with D maybe TRBD1 (6 bases). Trimming removed 6 bases from V and 5 bases from J, with 16 bases in between. From germline, CDR1 is SQVTM and CDR2 ANQGSEA. The length of the CDR3 is 13 residues. CDR3 sequence: CSVGQSDRYGYTF. As DNA, the CDR3 is TGCAGCGTCGGCCAATCGGACAGATATGGCTACACCTTC. The entire variable domain, with the rest obtained from reference TRBV29-1 and TRBJ1-2, is as follows: SAVISQKPSRDICQRGTSLTIQCQVDSQVTMMFWYRQQPGQSLTLIATANQGSEATYESGFVIDKFPISRPNLTFSTLTVSNMSPEDSSIYLCSVGQSDRYGYTFGSGTRLTVV.

This clonotype occurred a few times. This chain uses TRBV2 with TRBJ1-5, with 7 bases lining up with TRBD1. This CDR3 is 16 amino acids long. Germline V gene data show CDR1 as SNHLY and CDR2 as FYNNEI. V lost 0 bases, J lost 7 bases, and 9 bases stayed unmatched. CDR3 DNA sequence: TGTGCCAGCAGTGAAGCGCGGACAGGAGAAGGCCAGCCCCAGCATTTT. This codes for CASSEARTGEGQPQHF.

This clonotype appeared many times. The chain couples TRBV6-1 to TRBJ1-5; no reliable D call. CDR3 length: 13 amino acids. Looked up from germline, CDR1 is MNHNS and CDR2 is SASEGT. Trimming removed 5 bases at V and 5 bases at J, with 10 bases between. The CDR3 spells CASSKDGDQPQHF. The CDR3 DNA sequence: TGTGCCAGCAGTAAGGACGGAGATCAGCCCCAGCATTTT.